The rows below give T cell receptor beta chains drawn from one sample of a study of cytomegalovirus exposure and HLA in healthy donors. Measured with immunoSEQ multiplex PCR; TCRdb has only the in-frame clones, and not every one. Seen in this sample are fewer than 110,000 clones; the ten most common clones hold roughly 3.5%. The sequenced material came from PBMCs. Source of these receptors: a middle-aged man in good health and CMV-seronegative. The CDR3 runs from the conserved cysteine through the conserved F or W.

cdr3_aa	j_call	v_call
CASSVATAWAGELFF	TRBJ2-2	TRBV9
CASRRGLAGVGNEQFF	TRBJ2-1	TRBV6-6
CSVETGDYEQYF	TRBJ2-7	TRBV29-1
CASSIGPSETQYF	TRBJ2-5	TRBV19
CASSLVGQESSYNSPLHF	TRBJ1-6	TRBV7-8
CASSLPGTGGEAFF	TRBJ1-1	TRBV28
CSVEERQGDGYTF	TRBJ1-2	TRBV29-1
CASSLGGLTNEKLFF	TRBJ1-4	TRBV7-9
CASSLTSGQEQETQYF	TRBJ2-5	TRBV7-2
CASLGAGQGSGEQYF	.	TRBV10-3
CASSQIGTGGSEAFF	TRBJ1-1	TRBV4-3
CAWSGGNYGYTF	TRBJ1-2	TRBV30
CASSELANSQETQYF	TRBJ2-5	TRBV7-2
CASSLGSGELYEQYF	TRBJ2-7	TRBV5-1
CASSLATGQPGNTIYF	TRBJ1-3	TRBV11-2
CASRQGTSGTYNEQFF	TRBJ2-1	TRBV5-1
CASSLELVRETQYF	TRBJ2-5	TRBV7-8
CASSLGQSFYGYTF	TRBJ1-2	TRBV7-9
CASTPMQGRPRGNTIYF	TRBJ1-3	TRBV10-1
CASSLITGTGANVLTF	TRBJ2-6	TRBV27
CAWTGANYGYTF	TRBJ1-2	TRBV30
CASTVHTEAFF	TRBJ1-1	TRBV7-2
CASSFRDYEQYF	TRBJ2-7	TRBV28
CASSVNRYEQYF	TRBJ2-7	TRBV5-6
CASSQFQETQYF	TRBJ2-5	TRBV7-2
CASSGAGIVSTDTQYF	TRBJ2-3	TRBV9
CASSPRGGGANVLTF	TRBJ2-6	TRBV6-5
CASSARTGTDTQYF	TRBJ2-3	TRBV9
CACRRGGLNTEAFF	TRBJ1-1	TRBV30
CASSEQPSNTEAFF	TRBJ1-1	TRBV5-1
CASSFIQGNSPLHF	TRBJ1-6	TRBV27
CASSYSGTTSYEQYF	TRBJ2-7	TRBV5-4
CASSLYGGNQPQHF	TRBJ1-5	TRBV27
CASSSSIPGNTIYF	TRBJ1-3	TRBV5-1
CASSPRENTEAFF	TRBJ1-1	TRBV2
CASSESGGMGPGTQYF	TRBJ2-5	TRBV10-2
CACEKPGLKNTGELFF	TRBJ2-2	TRBV2
CASLGADSGSYEQYF	TRBJ2-7	TRBV10-2
CASSLQGQGAGELFF	TRBJ2-2	TRBV7-2
CASSKRVHVAKNIQYF	TRBJ2-4	TRBV21-1
CASSGTSGPSTDTQYF	TRBJ2-3	TRBV6-1
CASSSGNPYEQYF	TRBJ2-7	TRBV18
CASSPLAGVSRFNEQYF	TRBJ2-7	TRBV4-1
CASSHRGQHTGELFF	TRBJ2-2	TRBV19
CASSLGGALAKNIQYF	TRBJ2-4	TRBV5-4
CASSFRSGSSTDTQYF	TRBJ2-3	TRBV11-2
CASSQGPERYNEQFF	TRBJ2-1	TRBV11-2
CASSWGTSGSFSYEQYF	TRBJ2-7	TRBV5-1
CASSLWGLAGAEDLRSYEQYF	TRBJ2-7	TRBV5-1
CASSSRDRGISYEQYF	TRBJ2-7	TRBV19
CASSDRAGYEQYF	.	TRBV19
CASSEGVSGTDTQYF	TRBJ2-3	TRBV6-1
CAWRKKQGVNNSPLHF	TRBJ1-6	TRBV30
CASSLLGSLAGDFSDTQYF	TRBJ2-3	TRBV5-1
CASSIKGRRANEQFF	TRBJ2-1	TRBV19